The present T cell receptor (beta chain) was sequenced within a study of OX40 agonist ivuxolimab in advanced cancers. Across the whole study: Ivuxolimab, an antibody that agonizes OX40 (CD134), was administered to the patients. Patients in the trial were receiving intravenous ivuxolimab every 2 weeks, at doses of 0.01 to 10 mg/kg. The dose-escalation cohort had hepatocellular carcinoma, melanoma, renal cell or head and neck cancer. General study points: Clonal expansion from baseline to week 6 occurred in both CD4+ and CD8+ T cells.

The table came from immunoSEQ multiplex PCR; TCRdb's copy has only in-frame clones and leaves some out. This sample yields approximately 59,000 clones, of which approximately 88% are seen a single time; over 3% belongs to the top ten. As to this clone: Its target is unknown.

CDR1 MGHRA and CDR2 YSYEKL come from the germline V gene. The V gene end was trimmed by 0 bases and the J gene end by 4 bases; junction bases not matched to a gene: 4. This CDR3 is built from 17 residues. The receptor comes from an adult with an advanced solid tumor such as melanoma, head and neck, liver or kidney cancer. The chain carries TRBV4-1 and TRBJ2-2; 11 bases are shared with TRBD2. Source: CD4+ or CD8+ T cells sorted from blood, taken in a trial of the OX40 agonist ivuxolimab. DNA of the CDR3: TGCGCCAGCAGCCAAGAACTAGCGGGAGCCCCCACCGGGGAGCTGTTTTTT. Translated, it gives CASSQELAGAPTGELFF.